This T cell receptor (beta chain) came from a study of shared clonotypes between healthy human individuals. At the level of the study: Serving as donors were a couple of women and a few men, whose ages spanned 18 to 49. Study-level results: Having only a few donors restricted how much genetic and exposure-history diversity was captured.

Once extracted for a subset, genomic DNA was divided evenly among several immunoSEQ plates. Data came from immunoSEQ multiplex PCR; TCRdb stores just in-frame clones and leaves some out. The table lists some 450,000 clones, 70% to 80% of them singletons, with approximately 12% in the top ten. Worth noting for this clone: No antigen is known for it.

V lost 4 bases, J lost 4 bases, and 8 bases lay in between. The CDR3 covers 13 residues. From germline, CDR1 is MNHEY and CDR2 SVGAGI. With unsorted samples, genomic DNA was obtained from 100 million or so PBMCs. The source of this sequence is a woman in her forties in good health. Some clones in this sample may be carry-over from other donors' samples. The source material was PBMCs. The chain couples TRBV6-5 to TRBJ1-5, with unresolved D. The CDR3 region has the DNA TGTGCCAGCAGTTTGGACGGTAATCAGCCCCAGCATTTT. This gives the protein CASSLDGNQPQHF.